Listed below are T cell receptor beta chains from one sample, sequenced in a study of cytomegalovirus exposure and HLA in healthy donors. Assay used: immunoSEQ multiplex PCR; TCRdb lists only in-frame clones, some missing. The sample consists of around 200,000 clones, 82% of them appearing once. Sequencing was carried out using PBMCs. The receptors originated from a woman younger than 35 in good health and CMV-seronegative. CDR3s include the opening cysteine and the closing phenylalanine or tryptophan. A D gene is named only where the DNA matches it firmly. Not every row has a clone size; where given, it reads once, few, many or a size class.

D gene: TRBD2
clone size: -
J gene: TRBJ2-1
V gene: TRBV28
CDR3 length: 16
CDR3 DNA: TGTGCCAGCAGACTCCCACTAGCGGGAGGAAGGAATGAGCAGTTCTTC
CDR3 protein: CASRLPLAGGRNEQFF

D gene: TRBD1
clone size: -
J gene: TRBJ2-2
V gene: TRBV6-5
CDR3 length: 15
CDR3 DNA: TGTGCCAGCAGTCGTCGGGCAGGGGGCACCGGGGAGCTGTTTTTT
CDR3 protein: CASSRRAGGTGELFF

D gene: -
clone size: -
J gene: TRBJ1-1
V gene: TRBV6-1
CDR3 length: 15
CDR3 DNA: TGTGCCAGCAGTGATCCCGCGGCTATGAACACTGAAGCTTTCTTT
CDR3 protein: CASSDPAAMNTEAFF

D gene: TRBD1
clone size: -
J gene: TRBJ1-2
V gene: TRBV6-6
CDR3 length: 14
CDR3 DNA: TGTGCCAGCAGAGGGTCGGGACAGAACTATGGCTACACCTTC
CDR3 protein: CASRGSGQNYGYTF

D gene: -
clone size: -
J gene: TRBJ2-2
V gene: TRBV10-1
CDR3 length: 18
CDR3 DNA: TGCGCCAGCAGTGAAACGGTCGGTAGGGACACCAACACCGGGGAGCTGTTTTTT
CDR3 protein: CASSETVGRDTNTGELFF

D gene: -
clone size: -
J gene: TRBJ1-1
V gene: TRBV9
CDR3 length: 16
CDR3 DNA: TGTGCCAGCAGCGTAGTAGACACCCGACTGAACACTGAAGCTTTCTTT
CDR3 protein: CASSVVDTRLNTEAFF

D gene: -
clone size: few
J gene: TRBJ2-1
V gene: TRBV7-7
CDR3 length: 15
CDR3 DNA: TGTGCCAGCAGCTTAGTGGAGGGACCCTACAATGAGCAGTTCTTC
CDR3 protein: CASSLVEGPYNEQFF

D gene: TRBD2
clone size: -
J gene: TRBJ2-1
V gene: TRBV4-1
CDR3 length: 17
CDR3 DNA: TGCGCCGGCAGCCAGACCGGAGTAGAGCGGGGAAGGGATGAGCAGTTCTTC
CDR3 protein: CAGSQTGVERGRDEQFF

D gene: -
clone size: -
J gene: TRBJ2-1
V gene: TRBV27
CDR3 length: 15
CDR3 DNA: TGTGCCAGCAGTTGGGGAGCCTTTTCCCTCAATGAGCAGTTCTTC
CDR3 protein: CASSWGAFSLNEQFF

D gene: -
clone size: -
J gene: TRBJ2-2
V gene: TRBV7-6
CDR3 length: 15
CDR3 DNA: TGTGCCAGCAGTCGAGACTGGATGAACACCGGGGAGCTGTTTTTT
CDR3 protein: CASSRDWMNTGELFF

D gene: -
clone size: -
J gene: TRBJ1-1
V gene: TRBV5-1
CDR3 length: 14
CDR3 DNA: TGCGCCAGCAGTTCCGGGGAGAGGTTAGCTGAAGCTTTCTTT
CDR3 protein: CASSSGERLAEAFF

D gene: TRBD1
clone size: -
J gene: TRBJ1-1
V gene: TRBV6-4
CDR3 length: 14
CDR3 DNA: TGTGCCAGCAGTGACGACCAGGGGGGCACTGAAGCTTTCTTT
CDR3 protein: CASSDDQGGTEAFF

D gene: TRBD1
clone size: -
J gene: TRBJ1-1
V gene: TRBV11-2
CDR3 length: 14
CDR3 DNA: TGTGCCAGCAGCTTCTGGACAGGAAACACTGAAGCTTTCTTT
CDR3 protein: CASSFWTGNTEAFF

D gene: TRBD2
clone size: -
J gene: TRBJ2-1
V gene: TRBV14
CDR3 length: 18
CDR3 DNA: TGTGCCAGCAGCCGCATCACGGCGGGGGGACTATGGGGCAATGAGCAGTTCTTC
CDR3 protein: CASSRITAGGLWGNEQFF

D gene: -
clone size: once
J gene: TRBJ2-7
V gene: TRBV7-6
CDR3 length: 16
CDR3 DNA: TGTGCCAGCAGCTTAGCTATCAGTAGCAATTTCTACGAGCAGTACTTC
CDR3 protein: CASSLAISSNFYEQYF

D gene: TRBD2
clone size: -
J gene: TRBJ2-3
V gene: TRBV27
CDR3 length: 15
CDR3 DNA: TGTGCCAGCAGTCTCGGACTAGCGGGGGGCGATACGCAGTATTTT
CDR3 protein: CASSLGLAGGDTQYF

D gene: -
clone size: -
J gene: TRBJ2-1
V gene: TRBV28
CDR3 length: 12
CDR3 DNA: TGTGCCAGCAGTCAGGGGGGCAATGAGCAGTTCTTC
CDR3 protein: CASSQGGNEQFF

D gene: -
clone size: -
J gene: TRBJ2-7
V gene: TRBV19
CDR3 length: 14
CDR3 DNA: TGTGCCAGTAGTACAGGGGCTTGGTCCTACGAGCAGTACTTC
CDR3 protein: CASSTGAWSYEQYF

D gene: -
clone size: -
J gene: TRBJ1-2
V gene: TRBV7-9
CDR3 length: 15
CDR3 DNA: TGTGCCAGCAGCCTTAGCGCAGGGGCTGCGGGTGGCTACACCTTC
CDR3 protein: CASSLSAGAAGGYTF

D gene: TRBD2
clone size: few
J gene: TRBJ2-1
V gene: TRBV7-3
CDR3 length: 13
CDR3 DNA: TGTGCCAGCAGTCCAGGGAGGGACAATGAGCAGTTCTTC
CDR3 protein: CASSPGRDNEQFF

D gene: -
clone size: -
J gene: TRBJ2-7
V gene: TRBV10-2
CDR3 length: 12
CDR3 DNA: TGCGCCACTGGGGACTTAACCTACGAGCAGTACTTC
CDR3 protein: CATGDLTYEQYF

D gene: TRBD2
clone size: -
J gene: TRBJ2-5
V gene: TRBV5-5
CDR3 length: 14
CDR3 DNA: TGTGCCAGCGTCCCCTCGGGGGGGCGAGGGACCCAGTACTTC
CDR3 protein: CASVPSGGRGTQYF

D gene: TRBD1
clone size: -
J gene: TRBJ2-7
V gene: TRBV30
CDR3 length: 14
CDR3 DNA: TGTGCCTGGAGTACCGGACAGGGGAAGCTCGAGCAGTACTTC
CDR3 protein: CAWSTGQGKLEQYF

D gene: TRBD2
clone size: -
J gene: TRBJ2-2
V gene: TRBV7-3
CDR3 length: 16
CDR3 DNA: TGTGCCAGCAGCTTAGGGGCGGGGGGAGCCACCGGGGAGCTGTTTTTT
CDR3 protein: CASSLGAGGATGELFF

D gene: -
clone size: -
J gene: TRBJ1-1
V gene: TRBV9
CDR3 length: 15
CDR3 DNA: TGTGCCAGCAGCGTAGTCGGGGGGGAGGACACTGAAGCTTTCTTT
CDR3 protein: CASSVVGGEDTEAFF

D gene: -
clone size: -
J gene: TRBJ2-1
V gene: TRBV19
CDR3 length: 14
CDR3 DNA: TGTGCCAGTAGTATGCCCCCCCAGGGCAATGAGCAGTTCTTC
CDR3 protein: CASSMPPQGNEQFF

D gene: TRBD1
clone size: few
J gene: TRBJ2-5
V gene: TRBV5-1
CDR3 length: 15
CDR3 DNA: TGCGCCAGCAGCGGGACAGGGGGAAGTCGGGAGACCCAGTACTTC
CDR3 protein: CASSGTGGSRETQYF

D gene: -
clone size: -
J gene: TRBJ1-2
V gene: TRBV9
CDR3 length: 14
CDR3 DNA: TGTGCCAGCAGCGTAGGCGACAGGAACTATGGCTACACCTTC
CDR3 protein: CASSVGDRNYGYTF